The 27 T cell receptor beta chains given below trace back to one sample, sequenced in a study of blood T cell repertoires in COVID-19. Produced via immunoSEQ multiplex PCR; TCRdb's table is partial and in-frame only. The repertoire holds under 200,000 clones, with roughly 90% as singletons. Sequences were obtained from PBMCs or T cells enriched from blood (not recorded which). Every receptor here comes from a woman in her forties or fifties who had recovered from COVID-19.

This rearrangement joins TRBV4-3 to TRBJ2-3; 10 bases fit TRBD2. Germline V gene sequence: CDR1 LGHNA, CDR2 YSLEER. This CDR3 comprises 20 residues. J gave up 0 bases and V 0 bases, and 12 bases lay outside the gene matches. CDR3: CASSQDPGVAGGYSTDTQYF. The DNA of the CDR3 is TGCGCCAGCAGCCAAGATCCGGGAGTAGCGGGGGGCTATAGCACAGATACGCAGTATTTT.

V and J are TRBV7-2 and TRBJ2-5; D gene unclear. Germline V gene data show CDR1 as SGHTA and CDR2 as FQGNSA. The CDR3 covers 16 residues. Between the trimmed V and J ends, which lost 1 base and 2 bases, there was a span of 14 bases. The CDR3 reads CASSLDISATQETQYF. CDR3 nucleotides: TGTGCCAGCAGCTTAGATATCTCAGCGACGCAAGAGACCCAGTACTTC.

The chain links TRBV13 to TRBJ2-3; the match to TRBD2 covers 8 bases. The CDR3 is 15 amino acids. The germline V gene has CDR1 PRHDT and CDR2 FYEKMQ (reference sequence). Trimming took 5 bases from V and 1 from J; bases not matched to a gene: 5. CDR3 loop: CASSLPLAGTDTQYF. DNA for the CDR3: TGTGCCAGCAGCCTCCCACTAGCGGGCACAGATACGCAGTATTTT.

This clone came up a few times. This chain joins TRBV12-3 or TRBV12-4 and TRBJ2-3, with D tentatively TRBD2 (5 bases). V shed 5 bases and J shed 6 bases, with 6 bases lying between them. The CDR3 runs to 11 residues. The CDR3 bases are TGTGCCAGCAGTCGAGGGGATACGCAGTATTTT. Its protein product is CASSRGDTQYF.

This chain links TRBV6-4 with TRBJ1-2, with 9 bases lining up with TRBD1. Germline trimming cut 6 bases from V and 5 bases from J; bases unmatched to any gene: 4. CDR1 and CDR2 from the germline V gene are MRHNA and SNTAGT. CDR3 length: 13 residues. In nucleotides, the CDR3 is TGTGCCAGCAGGCCCGGGACAGGGTATGGCTACACCTTC. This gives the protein CASRPGTGYGYTF.

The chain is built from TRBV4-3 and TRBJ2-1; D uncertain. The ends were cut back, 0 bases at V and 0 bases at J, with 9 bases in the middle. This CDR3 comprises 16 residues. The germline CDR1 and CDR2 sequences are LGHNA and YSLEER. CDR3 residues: CASSQDAGNSYNEQFF. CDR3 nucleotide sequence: TGCGCCAGCAGCCAAGACGCAGGTAACTCCTACAATGAGCAGTTCTTC.

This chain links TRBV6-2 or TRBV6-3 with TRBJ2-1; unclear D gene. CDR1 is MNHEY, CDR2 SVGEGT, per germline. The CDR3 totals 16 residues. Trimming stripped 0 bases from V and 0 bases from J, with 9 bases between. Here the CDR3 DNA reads TGTGCCAGCAGTTACTCCGGCGGCGCCTCCTACAATGAGCAGTTCTTC. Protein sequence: CASSYSGGASYNEQFF.

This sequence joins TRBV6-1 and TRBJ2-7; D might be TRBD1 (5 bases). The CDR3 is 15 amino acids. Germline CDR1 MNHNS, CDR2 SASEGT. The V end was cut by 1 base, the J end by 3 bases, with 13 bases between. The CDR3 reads CASSEDQQAVYEQYF. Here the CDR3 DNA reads TGTGCCAGCAGTGAAGACCAACAGGCCGTCTACGAGCAGTACTTC.

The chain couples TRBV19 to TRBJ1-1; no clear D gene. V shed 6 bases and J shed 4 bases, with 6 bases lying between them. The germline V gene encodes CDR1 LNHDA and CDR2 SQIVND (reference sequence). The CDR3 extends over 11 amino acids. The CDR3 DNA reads TGTGCCAGTAGGCAGGTCACTGAAGCTTTCTTT. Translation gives CASRQVTEAFF.

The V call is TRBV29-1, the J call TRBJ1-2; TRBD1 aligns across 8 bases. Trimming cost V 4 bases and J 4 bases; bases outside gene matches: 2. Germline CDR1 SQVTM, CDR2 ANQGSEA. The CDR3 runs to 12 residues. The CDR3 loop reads CSVVTGAYGYTF. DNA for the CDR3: TGCAGCGTTGTGACAGGGGCCTATGGCTACACCTTC.

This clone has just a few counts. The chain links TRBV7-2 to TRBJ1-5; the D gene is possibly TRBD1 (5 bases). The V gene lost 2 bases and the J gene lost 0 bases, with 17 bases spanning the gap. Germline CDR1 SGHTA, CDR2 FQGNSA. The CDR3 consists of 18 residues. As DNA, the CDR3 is TGTGCCAGCAGCTTACACGCGGCAGGGAAATATAGCAATCAGCCCCAGCATTTT. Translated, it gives CASSLHAAGKYSNQPQHF.

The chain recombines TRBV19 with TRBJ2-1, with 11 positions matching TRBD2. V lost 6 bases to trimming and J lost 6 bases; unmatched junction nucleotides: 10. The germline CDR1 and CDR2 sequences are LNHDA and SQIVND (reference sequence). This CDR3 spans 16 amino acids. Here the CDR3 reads CASSSISGGAGNEQFF. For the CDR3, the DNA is TGTGCCAGTAGCAGCATTAGCGGGGGGGCGGGCAATGAGCAGTTCTTC.

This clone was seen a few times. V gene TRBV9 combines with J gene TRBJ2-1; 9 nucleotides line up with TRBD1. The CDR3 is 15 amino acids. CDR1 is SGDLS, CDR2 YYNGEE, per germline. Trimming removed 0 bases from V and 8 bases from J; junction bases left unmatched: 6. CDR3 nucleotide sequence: TGTGCCAGCAGCGTAGACAGGGGGCGCTTTTATGAGCAGTTCTTC. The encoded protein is CASSVDRGRFYEQFF.

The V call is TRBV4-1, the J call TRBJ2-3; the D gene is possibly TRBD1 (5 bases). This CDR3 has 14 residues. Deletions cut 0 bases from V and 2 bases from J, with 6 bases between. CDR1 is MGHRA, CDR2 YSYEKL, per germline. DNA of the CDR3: TGCGCCAGCAGCCAAGACAGGGCCACAGATACGCAGTATTTT. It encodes CASSQDRATDTQYF.

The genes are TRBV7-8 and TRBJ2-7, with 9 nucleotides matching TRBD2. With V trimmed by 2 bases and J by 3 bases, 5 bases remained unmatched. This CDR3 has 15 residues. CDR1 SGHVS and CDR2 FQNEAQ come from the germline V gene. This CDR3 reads CASSLRPSGDYEQYF. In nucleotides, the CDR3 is TGTGCCAGCAGCTTAAGGCCTAGCGGGGACTACGAGCAGTACTTC.

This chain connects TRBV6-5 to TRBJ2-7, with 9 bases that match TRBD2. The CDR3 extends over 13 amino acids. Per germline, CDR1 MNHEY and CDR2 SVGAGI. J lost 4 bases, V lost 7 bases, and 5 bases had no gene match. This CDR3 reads CASNIAGAYEQYF. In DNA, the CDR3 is TGTGCCAGCAATATAGCGGGGGCGTACGAGCAGTACTTC.

The CDR3 DNA reads as TGTGCCAGCAGCCAGGGGGCCTCTGGGGCCAACGTCCTGACTTTC. It specifies CASSQGASGANVLTF. The chain couples TRBV27 to TRBJ2-6; 8 nucleotides align to TRBD1. Germline V lookup: CDR1 MNHEY, CDR2 SMNVEV (reference sequence). The CDR3 extends over 15 amino acids. The ends lost 6 bases at V and 0 bases at J; junction bases unmatched: 1.

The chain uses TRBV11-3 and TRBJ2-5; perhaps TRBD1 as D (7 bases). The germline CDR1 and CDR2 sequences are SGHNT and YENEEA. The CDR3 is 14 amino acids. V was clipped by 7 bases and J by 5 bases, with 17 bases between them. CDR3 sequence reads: CASTPGGIRETQYF. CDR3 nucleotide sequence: TGTGCCAGCACCCCAGGGGGGATTCGGGAGACCCAGTACTTC.

CDR3 region: CASSHLGTGGGEQYF. CDR3 nucleotides: TGTGCCAGCAGTCACCTCGGGACAGGGGGCGGCGAGCAGTACTTC. The chain recombines TRBV25-1 with TRBJ2-7; 12 positions match TRBD1. V dropped 5 bases and J dropped 6; count of bases not matched to a gene: 8. The germline gives CDR1 MGHDK, CDR2 SYGVNS. The CDR3 consists of 15 residues.

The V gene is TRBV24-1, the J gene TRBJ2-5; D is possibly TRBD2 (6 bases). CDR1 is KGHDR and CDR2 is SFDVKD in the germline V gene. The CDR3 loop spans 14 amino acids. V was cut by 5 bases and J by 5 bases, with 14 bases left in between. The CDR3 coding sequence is TGTGCCACCAGTGCCCCCGGGGGAATCGAGACCCAGTACTTC. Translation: CATSAPGGIETQYF.

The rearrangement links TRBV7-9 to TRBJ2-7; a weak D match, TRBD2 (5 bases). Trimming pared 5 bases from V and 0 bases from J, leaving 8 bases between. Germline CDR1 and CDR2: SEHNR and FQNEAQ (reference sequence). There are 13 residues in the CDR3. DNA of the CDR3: TGTGCCAGCAGCCCCCGGGGCTCCTACGAGCAGTACTTC. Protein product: CASSPRGSYEQYF.

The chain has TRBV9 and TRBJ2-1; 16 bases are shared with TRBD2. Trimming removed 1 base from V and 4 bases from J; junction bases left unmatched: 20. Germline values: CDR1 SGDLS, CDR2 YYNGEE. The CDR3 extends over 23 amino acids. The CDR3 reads CASSVRGGAPGLAGGHRYNEQFF. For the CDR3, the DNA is TGTGCCAGCAGCGTAAGAGGGGGCGCACCGGGACTAGCGGGGGGGCACAGATACAATGAGCAGTTCTTC.

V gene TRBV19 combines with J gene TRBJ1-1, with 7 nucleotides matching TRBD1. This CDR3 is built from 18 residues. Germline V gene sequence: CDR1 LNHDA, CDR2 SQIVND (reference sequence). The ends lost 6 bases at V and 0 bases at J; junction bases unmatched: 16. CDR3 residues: CASRNTARGPGMNTEAFF. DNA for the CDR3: TGTGCCAGTAGAAACACCGCGAGGGGGCCGGGAATGAACACTGAAGCTTTCTTT.

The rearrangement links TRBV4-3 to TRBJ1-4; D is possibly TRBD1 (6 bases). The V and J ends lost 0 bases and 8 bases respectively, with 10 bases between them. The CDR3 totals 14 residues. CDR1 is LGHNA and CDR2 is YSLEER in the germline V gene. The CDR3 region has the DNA TGCGCCAGCAGCCAAGATACAGGGTACGAAAAACTGTTTTTT. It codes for CASSQDTGYEKLFF.

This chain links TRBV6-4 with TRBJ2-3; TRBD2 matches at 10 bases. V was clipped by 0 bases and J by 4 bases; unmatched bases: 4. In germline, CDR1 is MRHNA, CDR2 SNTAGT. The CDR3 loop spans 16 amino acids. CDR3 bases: TGTGCCAGCAGTGACTCCGGGACTAGCGAGGCAGATACGCAGTATTTT. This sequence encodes CASSDSGTSEADTQYF.

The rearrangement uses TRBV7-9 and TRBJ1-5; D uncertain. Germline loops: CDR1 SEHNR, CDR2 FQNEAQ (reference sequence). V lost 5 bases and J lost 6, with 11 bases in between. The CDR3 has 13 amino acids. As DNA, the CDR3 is TGTGCCAGCAGCGAGGCTGCGGGTCAGCCCCAGCATTTT. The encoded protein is CASSEAAGQPQHF.

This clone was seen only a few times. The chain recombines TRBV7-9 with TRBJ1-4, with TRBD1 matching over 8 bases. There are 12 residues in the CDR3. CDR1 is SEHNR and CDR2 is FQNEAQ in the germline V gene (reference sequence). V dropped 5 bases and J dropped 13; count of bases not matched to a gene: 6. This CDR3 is CASSPGQGRLFF. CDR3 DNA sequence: TGTGCCAGCAGCCCAGGACAGGGAAGACTGTTTTTT.